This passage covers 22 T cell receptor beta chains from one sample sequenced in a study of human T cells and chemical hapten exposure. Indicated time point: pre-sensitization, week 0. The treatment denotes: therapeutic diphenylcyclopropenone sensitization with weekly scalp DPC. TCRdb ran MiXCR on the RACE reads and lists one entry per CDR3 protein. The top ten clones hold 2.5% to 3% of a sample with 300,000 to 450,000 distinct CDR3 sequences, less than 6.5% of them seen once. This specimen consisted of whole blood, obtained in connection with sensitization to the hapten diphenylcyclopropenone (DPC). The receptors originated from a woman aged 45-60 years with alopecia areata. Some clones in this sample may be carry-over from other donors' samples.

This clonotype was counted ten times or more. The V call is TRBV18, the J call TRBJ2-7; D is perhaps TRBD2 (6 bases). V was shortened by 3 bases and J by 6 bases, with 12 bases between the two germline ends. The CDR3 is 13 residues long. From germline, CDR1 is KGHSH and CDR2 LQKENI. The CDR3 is CASSPTVSGEQYF. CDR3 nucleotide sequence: TGTGCCAGCTCACCTACGGTTAGCGGCGAGCAGTACTTC.

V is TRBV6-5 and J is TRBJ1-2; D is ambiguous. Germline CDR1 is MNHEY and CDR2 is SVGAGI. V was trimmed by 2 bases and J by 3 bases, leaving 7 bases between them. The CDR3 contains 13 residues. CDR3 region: CASSYDDHYGYTF. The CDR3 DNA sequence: TGTGCCAGCAGTTACGACGACCACTATGGCTACACCTTC.

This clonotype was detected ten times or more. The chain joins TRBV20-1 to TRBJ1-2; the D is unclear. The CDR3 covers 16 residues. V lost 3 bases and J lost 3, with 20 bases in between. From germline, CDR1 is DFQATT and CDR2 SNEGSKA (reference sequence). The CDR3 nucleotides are TGCAGTGCTAGGGGTACACAACTTATGGTGGACTATGGCTACACCTTC. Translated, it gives CSARGTQLMVDYGYTF.

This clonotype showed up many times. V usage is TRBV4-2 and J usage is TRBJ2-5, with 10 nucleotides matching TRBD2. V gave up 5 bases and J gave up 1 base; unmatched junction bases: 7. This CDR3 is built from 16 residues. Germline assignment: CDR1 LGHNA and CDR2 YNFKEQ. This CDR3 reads CASSSLAGNFQETQYF. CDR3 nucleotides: TGTGCCAGCAGCTCACTAGCGGGAAACTTCCAAGAGACCCAGTACTTC.

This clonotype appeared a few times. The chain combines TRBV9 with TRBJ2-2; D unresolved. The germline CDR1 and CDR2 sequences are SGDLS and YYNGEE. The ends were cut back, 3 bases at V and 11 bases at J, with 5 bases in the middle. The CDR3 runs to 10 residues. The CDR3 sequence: CASSGPELFF. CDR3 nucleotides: TGTGCCAGCAGCGGCCCTGAGCTGTTTTTT.

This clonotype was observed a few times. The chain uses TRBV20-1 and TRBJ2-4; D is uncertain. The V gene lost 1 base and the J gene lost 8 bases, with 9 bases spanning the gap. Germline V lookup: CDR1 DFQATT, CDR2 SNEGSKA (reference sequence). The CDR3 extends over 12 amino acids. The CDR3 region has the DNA TGCAGTGCTAGAGGTGGCCCGGACATTCAGTACTTC. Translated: CSARGGPDIQYF.

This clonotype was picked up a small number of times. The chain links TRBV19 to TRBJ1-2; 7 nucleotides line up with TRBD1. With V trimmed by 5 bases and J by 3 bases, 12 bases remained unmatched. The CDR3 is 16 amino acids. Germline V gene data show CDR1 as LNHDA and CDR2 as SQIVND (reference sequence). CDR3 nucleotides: TGTGCCAGTAGTCCCACGTTCGCGAGGGGGCACTATGGCTACACCTTC. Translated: CASSPTFARGHYGYTF.

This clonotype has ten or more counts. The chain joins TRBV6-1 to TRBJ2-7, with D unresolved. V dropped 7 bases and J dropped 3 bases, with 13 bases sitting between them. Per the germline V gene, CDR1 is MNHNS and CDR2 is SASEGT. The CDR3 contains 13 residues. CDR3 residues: CASTPSLGYEQYF. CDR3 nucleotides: TGTGCCAGCACCCCCTCTCTGGGCTACGAGCAGTACTTC.

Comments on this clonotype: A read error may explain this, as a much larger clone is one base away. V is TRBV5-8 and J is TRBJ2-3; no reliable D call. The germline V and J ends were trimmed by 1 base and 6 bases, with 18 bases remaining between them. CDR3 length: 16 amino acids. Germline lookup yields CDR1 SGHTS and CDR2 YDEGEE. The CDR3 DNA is TGTGCCAGCAGCTTGAGAGCGCGCAGGAGTTATGATACGCAGTATTTT. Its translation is CASSLRARRSYDTQYF.

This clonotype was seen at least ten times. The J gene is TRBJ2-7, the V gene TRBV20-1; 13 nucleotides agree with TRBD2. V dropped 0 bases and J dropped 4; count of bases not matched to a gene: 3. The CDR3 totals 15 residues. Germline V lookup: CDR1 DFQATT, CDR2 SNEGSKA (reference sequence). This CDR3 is CSARDWTSGGYEQYF. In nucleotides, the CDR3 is TGCAGTGCTAGAGATTGGACTAGCGGGGGATACGAGCAGTACTTC.

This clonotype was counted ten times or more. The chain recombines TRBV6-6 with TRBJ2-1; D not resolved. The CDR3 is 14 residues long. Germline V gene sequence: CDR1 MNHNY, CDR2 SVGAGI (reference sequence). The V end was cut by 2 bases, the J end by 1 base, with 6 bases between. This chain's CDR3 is CASSYQGSYNEQFF. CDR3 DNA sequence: TGTGCCAGCAGTTACCAAGGATCCTACAATGAGCAGTTCTTC.

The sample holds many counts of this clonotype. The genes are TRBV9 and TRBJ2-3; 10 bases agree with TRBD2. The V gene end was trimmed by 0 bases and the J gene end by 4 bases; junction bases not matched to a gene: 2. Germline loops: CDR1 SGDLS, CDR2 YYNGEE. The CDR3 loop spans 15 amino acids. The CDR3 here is CASSVDSGGADTQYF. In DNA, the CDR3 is TGTGCCAGCAGCGTAGACAGCGGGGGGGCAGATACGCAGTATTTT.

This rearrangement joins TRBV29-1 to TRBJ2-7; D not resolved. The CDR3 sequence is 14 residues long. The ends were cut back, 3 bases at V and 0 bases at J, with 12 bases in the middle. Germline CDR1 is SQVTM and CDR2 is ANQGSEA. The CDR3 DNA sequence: TGCAGCGTTGACGGCGGACCCAACTCCTACGAGCAGTACTTC. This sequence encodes CSVDGGPNSYEQYF.

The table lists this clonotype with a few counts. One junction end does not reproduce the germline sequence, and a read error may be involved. CDR3 nucleotides: TGTGCCAGCAGCGTAGGGGACAGGCTCACTAAAGCTTTCTTT. Protein sequence: CASSVGDRLTKAFF. J is TRBJ1-1 and V is TRBV9, with 8 bases matching TRBD1. The CDR3 contains 14 residues. CDR1 and CDR2 (germline): SGDLS, YYNGEE.

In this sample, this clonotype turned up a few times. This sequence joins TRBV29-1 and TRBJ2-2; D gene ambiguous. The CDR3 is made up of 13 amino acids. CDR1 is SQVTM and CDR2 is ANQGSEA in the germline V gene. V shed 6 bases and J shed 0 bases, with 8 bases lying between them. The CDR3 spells CSVGRSNTGELFF. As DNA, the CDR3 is TGCAGCGTAGGACGGTCGAACACCGGGGAGCTGTTTTTT.

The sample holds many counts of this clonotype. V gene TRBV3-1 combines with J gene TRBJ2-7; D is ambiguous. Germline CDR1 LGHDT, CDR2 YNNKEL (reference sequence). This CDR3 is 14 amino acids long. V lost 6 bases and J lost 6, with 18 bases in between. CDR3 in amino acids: CASRPAPRHSEQYF. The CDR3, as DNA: TGTGCCAGCAGACCCGCACCCCGCCATAGCGAGCAGTACTTC.

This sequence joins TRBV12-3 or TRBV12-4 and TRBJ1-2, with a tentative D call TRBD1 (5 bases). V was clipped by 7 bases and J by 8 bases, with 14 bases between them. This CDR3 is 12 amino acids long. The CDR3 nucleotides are TGTGCCAGCAAGGAGGACATCGGAGGCTACACCTTC. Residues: CASKEDIGGYTF.

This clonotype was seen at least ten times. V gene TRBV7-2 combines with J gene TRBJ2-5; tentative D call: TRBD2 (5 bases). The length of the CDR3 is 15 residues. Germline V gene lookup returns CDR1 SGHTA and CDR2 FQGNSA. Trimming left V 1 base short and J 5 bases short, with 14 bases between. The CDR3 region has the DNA TGTGCCAGCAGCTTAGGGCCCGGGATGGGGGAGACCCAGTACTTC. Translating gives CASSLGPGMGETQYF. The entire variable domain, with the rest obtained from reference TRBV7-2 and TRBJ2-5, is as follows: GAGVSQSPSNKVTEKGKDVELRCDPISGHTALYWYRQSLGQGLEFLIYFQGNSAPDKSGLPSDRFSAERTGGSVSTLTIQRTQQEDSAVYLCASSLGPGMGETQYFGPGTRLLVL.

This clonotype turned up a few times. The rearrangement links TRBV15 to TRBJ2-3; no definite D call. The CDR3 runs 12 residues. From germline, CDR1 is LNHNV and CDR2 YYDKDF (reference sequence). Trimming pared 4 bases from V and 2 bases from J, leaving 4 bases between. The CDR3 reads CATSKATDTQYF. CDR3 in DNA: TGTGCCACCAGCAAGGCCACAGATACGCAGTATTTT.

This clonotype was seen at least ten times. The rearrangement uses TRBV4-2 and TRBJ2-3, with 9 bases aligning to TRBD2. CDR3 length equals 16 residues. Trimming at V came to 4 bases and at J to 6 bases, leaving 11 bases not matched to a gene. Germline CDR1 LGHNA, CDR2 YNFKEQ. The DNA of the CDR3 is TGTGCCAGCAGCCCAGAGGCTGCGGGGGGGCTTGATACGCAGTATTTT. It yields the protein CASSPEAAGGLDTQYF.

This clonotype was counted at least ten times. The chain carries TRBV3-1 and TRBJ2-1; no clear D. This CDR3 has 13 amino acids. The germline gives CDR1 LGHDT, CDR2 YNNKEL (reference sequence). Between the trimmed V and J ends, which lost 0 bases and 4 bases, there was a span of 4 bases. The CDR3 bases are TGTGCCAGCAGCCAAGACGGATACAATGAGCAGTTCTTC. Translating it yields CASSQDGYNEQFF.

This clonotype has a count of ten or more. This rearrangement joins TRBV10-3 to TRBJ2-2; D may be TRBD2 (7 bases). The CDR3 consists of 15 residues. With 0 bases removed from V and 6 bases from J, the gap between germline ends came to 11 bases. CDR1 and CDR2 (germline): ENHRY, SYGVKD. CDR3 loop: CAISESSGGPGELFF. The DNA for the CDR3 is TGTGCCATCAGTGAGTCGTCGGGGGGCCCCGGGGAGCTGTTTTTT.